Below are 12 T cell receptor beta chains sequenced from a single sample in a study of T-cell reconstitution after alpha-beta-depleted transplantation in children. Unique molecular identifiers featured in how the TCRbeta library was prepared. One entry per CDR3 protein results from TCRdb running MiXCR on the PCR reads. In the table there are about 980,000 distinct CDR3 sequences, about 29% of which are singletons. Sequenced here: PBMCs, mostly from graft donor cells, sampled 360 days after TCRalphabeta/CD19-depleted stem cell transplant. These receptors were collected from a boy under three years old who had a stem cell transplant for SCID, so the T cells may come from the graft donor.

The chain combines TRBV14 with TRBJ2-2, with a weak D call TRBD1 (5 bases). The CDR3 consists of 16 residues. V was trimmed by 3 bases and J by 5 bases, leaving 16 bases between them. In germline, CDR1 is SGHDN, CDR2 FVKESK. CDR3 in amino acids: CASSHTDTSDTGELFF. The CDR3 DNA sequence: TGTGCCAGCAGCCACACGGACACTTCAGATACCGGGGAGCTGTTTTTT.

This clonotype was observed many times. V and J are TRBV12-3 or TRBV12-4 and TRBJ2-3; no firm D call. V was clipped by 6 bases and J by 0 bases, with 10 bases between them. The CDR3 totals 14 residues. CDR3 in amino acids: CASSLSLSTDTQYF. For the CDR3, the DNA is TGTGCCAGCAGCCTGTCTCTAAGCACAGATACGCAGTATTTT.

The gene calls are TRBV7-2 and TRBJ2-3, with D possibly called TRBD1 or TRBD2 (5 bases each). The germline gives CDR1 SGHTA, CDR2 FQGNSA. V dropped 2 bases and J dropped 0 bases, with 12 bases sitting between them. This CDR3 spans 16 amino acids. This chain's CDR3 is CASSLIRGWSTDTQYF. CDR3 DNA sequence: TGTGCCAGCAGCTTAATCCGGGGCTGGAGCACAGATACGCAGTATTTT.

The DNA for the CDR3 is TGTGCCAGCAGTGCCACAGGTCGTGACACTGAAGCTTTCTTT. It codes for CASSATGRDTEAFF. The chain has TRBV6-1 and TRBJ1-1; D is perhaps TRBD1 (5 bases). CDR3 length equals 14 residues. The germline CDR1 and CDR2 sequences are MNHNS and SASEGT. Trimming cost V 4 bases and J 3 bases, with 12 bases left between them.

V usage is TRBV29-1 and J usage is TRBJ2-1; TRBD2 matches at 10 bases. V lost 4 bases and J lost 6; bases outside the gene matches: 3. CDR3 length: 13 amino acids. Germline values: CDR1 SQVTM, CDR2 ANQGSEA. The CDR3 nucleotides are TGCAGCGTTGCAAGCGGGGGGGCCAATGAGCAGTTCTTC. As protein: CSVASGGANEQFF.

This chain links TRBV15 with TRBJ2-3, with 8 bases lining up with TRBD1. V lost 0 bases to trimming and J lost 5 bases; unmatched junction nucleotides: 7. Per the germline V gene, CDR1 is LNHNV and CDR2 is YYDKDF (reference sequence). The CDR3 length is 16 residues. Written as DNA, the CDR3 is TGTGCCACCAGCAGAGAAGGGAAGGACAGGGAAGATACGCAGTATTTT. It specifies CATSREGKDREDTQYF. The full variable domain, completed using reference TRBV15 and TRBJ2-3, is DAMVIQNPRYQVTQFGKPVTLSCSQTLNHNVMYWYQQKSSQAPKLLFHYYDKDFNNEADTPDNFQSRRPNTSFCFLDIRSPGLGDTAMYLCATSREGKDREDTQYFGPGTRLTVL.

V gene TRBV12-3 or TRBV12-4 combines with J gene TRBJ2-3; D gene uncertain. V was cut by 6 bases and J by 6 bases, with 10 bases left in between. The CDR3 is 12 amino acids. In DNA, the CDR3 is TGTGCCAGCAGCTCTTACATCGATACGCAGTATTTT. Translating it yields CASSSYIDTQYF.

This chain uses TRBV5-1 with TRBJ1-3, with a weak D call TRBD1 (5 bases). Germline V gene data show CDR1 as SGHRS and CDR2 as YFSETQ. This CDR3 spans 16 amino acids. The germline V and J ends were trimmed by 3 bases and 0 bases, with 13 bases remaining between them. CDR3 nucleotide sequence: TGCGCCAGCAGCTGGGACCTCAGGGCCTCTGGAAACACCATATATTTT. Translated, it gives CASSWDLRASGNTIYF.

This clonotype has only a few counts. J is TRBJ2-1 and V is TRBV7-2; D uncertain. CDR3 length: 15 residues. V dropped 4 bases and J dropped 4 bases, with 14 bases sitting between them. From germline, CDR1 is SGHTA and CDR2 FQGNSA. The CDR3 DNA sequence: TGTGCCAGCAGCTCAAGAACCCCTCCTTACAATGAGCAGTTCTTC. Translating it yields CASSSRTPPYNEQFF.

This clonotype was seen only a few times. The chain joins TRBV29-1 to TRBJ2-5; D ambiguous. CDR1 is SQVTM and CDR2 is ANQGSEA in the germline V gene. The germline V and J ends were trimmed by 7 bases and 1 base, with 16 bases remaining between them. This CDR3 spans 14 amino acids. The CDR3 sequence: CSAYLDTTQETQYF. The CDR3 DNA reads as TGCAGCGCATACCTAGACACAACCCAAGAGACCCAGTACTTC.

This clonotype was recorded a few times. The CDR3 DNA is TGCGCCAGCAGCCAAGTCGGGACAGTATCGAAACTGTTTTTT. Protein sequence: CASSQVGTVSKLFF. This rearrangement joins TRBV4-3 to TRBJ1-4, with 7 positions matching TRBD1. The CDR3 contains 14 residues. V gave up 1 base and J gave up 11 bases; unmatched junction bases: 7. CDR1 LGHNA and CDR2 YSLEER come from the germline V gene.

This chain connects TRBV20-1 to TRBJ1-5, with D possibly being TRBD1 (5 bases). Germline lookup yields CDR1 DFQATT and CDR2 SNEGSKA (reference sequence). V lost 4 bases and J lost 2, with 24 bases in between. The CDR3 length is 18 residues. DNA for the CDR3: TGCAGTGCTATTTCCCGGGGGAGGGGAGGTAGCGGCAATCAGCCCCAGCATTTT. Translation: CSAISRGRGGSGNQPQHF.